This is a list of T cell receptor beta chains from one sample in a study of blood T cell repertoires in COVID-19. This table comes from immunoSEQ multiplex PCR, and its TCRdb copy is limited to in-frame clones, with some not included. In the table there are about 430,000 clones, about 88% of which are singletons. Sequencing used PBMCs or T cells enriched from blood (not recorded which). The receptors come from a woman aged 18-29 years who had been exposed to COVID-19. CDR3s include the opening cysteine and the closing phenylalanine or tryptophan. The D gene is left open where the match is weak. Clone size, where shown, is once, few, many, or a class for clones that have expanded.

CDR3nt	CDR3aa	abundance	v_gene	j_gene	d_gene
TGTGCCAGCAGTTGGGACAGCCCTAGCACAGATACGCAGTATTTT	CASSWDSPSTDTQYF	NA	TRBV28	TRBJ2-3	TRBD1
TGTGCCAGCAGTGAGTTACAGAGTGCAACTAATGAAAAACTGTTTTTT	CASSELQSATNEKLFF	few	TRBV25-1	TRBJ1-4	NA
TGCGCCAGCAGCCAAGATACCTACAATGAGCAGTTCTTC	CASSQDTYNEQFF	NA	TRBV4-3	TRBJ2-1	NA
TGTGCCAGCAGCCTTGGGTACACGGGAGGTTGGGAGCAGTACTTC	CASSLGYTGGWEQYF	NA	TRBV3-1/TRBV3-2	TRBJ2-7	TRBD2
TGTGCCATCAGTAAGACAGGGGTAGGCTACGAGCAGTACTTC	CAISKTGVGYEQYF	NA	TRBV10-3	TRBJ2-7	TRBD1
TGCAGTGCTAGTCGCGCAGGGGCGGGTATCTATGGCTACACCTTC	CSASRAGAGIYGYTF	few	TRBV20-1	TRBJ1-2	NA
TGTGCCAGCAGTTTACGAAGGATTCGACAGGGGCGACGAAACTCACCCCTCCACTTT	CASSLRRIRQGRRNSPLHF	NA	TRBV28	TRBJ1-6	TRBD1
TGTGCCAGCAACCCCCGGACAGAGGCCAATCAGCCCCAGCATTTT	CASNPRTEANQPQHF	NA	TRBV6-2/TRBV6-3	TRBJ1-5	NA
TGTGCCAGCAGCCCAGGACTAGCGGGATCAGATACGCAGTATTTT	CASSPGLAGSDTQYF	NA	TRBV6-5	TRBJ2-3	TRBD2
TGCGCCAGCAGCCCCTACGTTGGCCAAGAGACCCAGTACTTC	CASSPYVGQETQYF	NA	TRBV5-1	TRBJ2-5	NA
TGTGCCAGCAGCTTAGTGACTAGCGGGGGGGCCTACAATGAGCAGTTCTTC	CASSLVTSGGAYNEQFF	NA	TRBV7-9	TRBJ2-1	TRBD2
TGTGCCAGCAGCCAAGTTGCACTAGCGGGATATGGGAACATTCAGTACTTC	CASSQVALAGYGNIQYF	NA	TRBV3-1/TRBV3-2	TRBJ2-4	TRBD2
TGCGCCAGCAGTGAGTCGCGGACTAGCGGATACAATGAGCAGTTCTTC	CASSESRTSGYNEQFF	NA	TRBV10-1	TRBJ2-1	TRBD2
TGTGCCAGCAGTCTTGGACAGATCGGCAATCAGCCCCAGCATTTT	CASSLGQIGNQPQHF	NA	TRBV6-2/TRBV6-3	TRBJ1-5	NA
TGTGCCAGCACAGCAGCGGGCGGCTACAATGAGCAGTTCTTC	CASTAAGGYNEQFF	NA	TRBV2	TRBJ2-1	NA
TGTGCCAGCAGGGCTACCGGAGAGAGCAATCAGCCCCAGCATTTT	CASRATGESNQPQHF	NA	TRBV21-1	TRBJ1-5	NA
TGCGCCAGCAGCCGAAGCGGGGCCTCCTACAATGAGCAGTTCTTC	CASSRSGASYNEQFF	once	TRBV5-1	TRBJ2-1	TRBD2
TGTGCCAGCAGCACCCGGGGGGAGCGGGGACTCTACAATGAGCAGTTCTTC	CASSTRGERGLYNEQFF	NA	TRBV9	TRBJ2-1	TRBD2
TGTGCCAGCAGCCGCGGACAGGGGGGCAATCAGCCCCAGCATTTT	CASSRGQGGNQPQHF	NA	TRBV7-2	TRBJ1-5	TRBD1
TGTGCCAGCACCCCCACTGGCCTAACAGGGGCGCTAAGGAACGAGCAGTACTTC	CASTPTGLTGALRNEQYF	NA	TRBV7-2	TRBJ2-7	TRBD1
TGCAGCGTTGTATCTAGCGGGAGGGCCACCACCGGGGAGCTGTTTTTT	CSVVSSGRATTGELFF	NA	TRBV29-1	TRBJ2-2	TRBD2
TGCGCCAGCAGCCTAGCGGAAGCGAACACCGGGGAGCTGTTTTTT	CASSLAEANTGELFF	NA	TRBV4-1	TRBJ2-2	NA
TGTGCCAGCAGTGACTCAGCCTGGACAGCCAACAATGAGCAGTTCTTC	CASSDSAWTANNEQFF	NA	TRBV6-4	TRBJ2-1	NA
TGTGCCAGCAGCTTAGAGGGGAAGGGTGGCTACACCTTC	CASSLEGKGGYTF	few	TRBV7-2	TRBJ1-2	NA
TGTGCCATCAGTGATGGGGGGTACAATCAGCCCCAGCATTTT	CAISDGGYNQPQHF	NA	TRBV10-3	TRBJ1-5	NA
TGCAGCGTTGCCCAGGGCGGAGTGGATACGCAGTATTTT	CSVAQGGVDTQYF	once	TRBV29-1	TRBJ2-3	NA
TGTGCCAGCAGTTCGGCGGTTAACACTGAAGCTTTCTTT	CASSSAVNTEAFF	NA	TRBV12-3/TRBV12-4	TRBJ1-1	NA
TGTGCCACCAGTCCCAACAGGGACAACACTGAAGCTTTCTTT	CATSPNRDNTEAFF	NA	TRBV15	TRBJ1-1	NA
TGCGCCAGCAGCTGGACTAGCGGGAGAACTGAAGAGACCCAGTACTTC	CASSWTSGRTEETQYF	NA	TRBV5-1	TRBJ2-5	TRBD2
TGTGCCAGCAACAATGGACAGCTCTCTGGAAACACCATATATTTT	CASNNGQLSGNTIYF	NA	TRBV28	TRBJ1-3	NA
TGTGCCATCATGCCCGGGACAGGGGCTCACGAGCAGTACTTC	CAIMPGTGAHEQYF	NA	TRBV10-3	TRBJ2-7	TRBD1
TGTGCCAGCTCTCGGGAACACCGTAATTCACCCCTCCACTTT	CASSREHRNSPLHF	NA	TRBV28	TRBJ1-6	NA
TGTGCCAGCAGCCAATCTTACGAGCAGTACTTC	CASSQSYEQYF	NA	TRBV3-1/TRBV3-2	TRBJ2-7	NA
TGCGCCAGCAGTGAGGACAGGGTTTACGAGCAGTACTTC	CASSEDRVYEQYF	NA	TRBV5-1	TRBJ2-7	TRBD1
TGCGCCAGCAGCCTCGGGACAGCCACCGGGGGATCACCCCTCCACTTT	CASSLGTATGGSPLHF	NA	TRBV5-1	TRBJ1-6	TRBD1
TGTGCCAGCAGCCAACTCGGGACAGGGAACACCGGGGAGCTGTTTTTT	CASSQLGTGNTGELFF	many	TRBV3-1/TRBV3-2	TRBJ2-2	TRBD1
TGTGCCAGCAGCTTGACAGGGACTAATGAAAAACTGTTTTTT	CASSLTGTNEKLFF	NA	TRBV7-9	TRBJ1-4	TRBD1
TGTGCCAGCAGTGAAATGACAGGTTATAATTCACCCCTCCACTTT	CASSEMTGYNSPLHF	NA	TRBV6-1	TRBJ1-6	NA
TGTGCCAGCAGTGTCACGGGCGGGAAGGTTGGCTACACCTTC	CASSVTGGKVGYTF	NA	TRBV28	TRBJ1-2	NA
TGCGCCAGCAGCCAAGGAGCGGGGTCCTCGGACGAGCAGTACTTC	CASSQGAGSSDEQYF	NA	TRBV4-3	TRBJ2-7	TRBD2
TGTGCCAGCAGCCCCGGGAGGGGCACTCGCGACACCGGGGAGCTGTTTTTT	CASSPGRGTRDTGELFF	few	TRBV11-2	TRBJ2-2	TRBD2
TGTGCCAGCAGTTCAGAAACCCGGGCTGGGGCTTCTGGAAACACCATATATTTT	CASSSETRAGASGNTIYF	NA	TRBV5-4	TRBJ1-3	NA
TGTGCCAGCAGTGTCCGGCAGATACTACAAGAGACCCAGTACTTC	CASSVRQILQETQYF	NA	TRBV2	TRBJ2-5	NA
TGTGCCGCTGACAGGGAGTTCTACGAGCAGTACTTC	CAADREFYEQYF	NA	TRBV6-5	TRBJ2-7	TRBD1
TGTGCCAGCAGTGCCCCGGGACAGCCAAACATTCAGTACTTC	CASSAPGQPNIQYF	NA	TRBV28	TRBJ2-4	TRBD1
TGTGCCAGCTCCCCCGACAGGGCCTCTGGAAACACCATATATTTT	CASSPDRASGNTIYF	NA	TRBV7-6	TRBJ1-3	TRBD1
TGTGCCAGCAGTTTAATAACGGGACTAGCGGGAGGGGTGGATGAGCAGTTCTTC	CASSLITGLAGGVDEQFF	NA	TRBV28	TRBJ2-1	TRBD2
TGCGCCAGCAGTGGTCGTGTAGGGGATGGCTACACCTTC	CASSGRVGDGYTF	NA	TRBV10-2	TRBJ1-2	NA
TGTGCCAGCAGCTTAGCCTCGAACACCGGGGAGCTGTTTTTT	CASSLASNTGELFF	NA	TRBV11-2	TRBJ2-2	NA
TGTGCCAGCAGTGAAGCGGCCCGGGGTGAGCAGTTCTTC	CASSEAARGEQFF	NA	TRBV6-1	TRBJ2-1	NA
TGTGCCAGCAGCTCGCCCGACAGCTCTGGGGCCAACGTCCTGACTTTC	CASSSPDSSGANVLTF	NA	TRBV5-4	TRBJ2-6	NA
TGTGCCAGCAGCCAAGACCATGTAGCGGGGGCAATTCAAGAGACCCAGTACTTC	CASSQDHVAGAIQETQYF	NA	TRBV14	TRBJ2-5	TRBD2
TGTGCCAGCAGCTCGAAGGCTTCGACAGGGTTTGCCGGGGAGCTGTTTTTT	CASSSKASTGFAGELFF	NA	TRBV7-2	TRBJ2-2	TRBD1
TGTGCCAGCAGTACCGGACTAGCGTTCACCGGGGAGCTGTTTTTT	CASSTGLAFTGELFF	NA	TRBV27	TRBJ2-2	TRBD2
TGTGCCAGCAGCTTAGATCAAACTAGGTCCGAGACCCAGTACTTC	CASSLDQTRSETQYF	NA	TRBV11-2	TRBJ2-5	NA
TGTGCCAGCAGTTACATTGGCGGGAGGGCCTACGAGCAGTACTTC	CASSYIGGRAYEQYF	NA	TRBV6-5	TRBJ2-7	TRBD2
TGTGCCAGCAGTTTACGTCCTAGCGGGAGCACAGATACGCAGTATTTT	CASSLRPSGSTDTQYF	NA	TRBV27	TRBJ2-3	TRBD2
TGTGCCAGCAGCCAAGATTTGGGCGAGGGAACTGGAAACACCATATATTTT	CASSQDLGEGTGNTIYF	NA	TRBV14	TRBJ1-3	NA
TGCGCCAGCAGTGAGGGGGGGGGCACAGATACGCAGTATTTT	CASSEGGGTDTQYF	NA	TRBV10-1	TRBJ2-3	TRBD2
TGTGCCAGCAGTGAACCCCTGGAGACAGGGGACGTGACCGGGGAGCTGTTTTTT	CASSEPLETGDVTGELFF	NA	TRBV2	TRBJ2-2	TRBD1